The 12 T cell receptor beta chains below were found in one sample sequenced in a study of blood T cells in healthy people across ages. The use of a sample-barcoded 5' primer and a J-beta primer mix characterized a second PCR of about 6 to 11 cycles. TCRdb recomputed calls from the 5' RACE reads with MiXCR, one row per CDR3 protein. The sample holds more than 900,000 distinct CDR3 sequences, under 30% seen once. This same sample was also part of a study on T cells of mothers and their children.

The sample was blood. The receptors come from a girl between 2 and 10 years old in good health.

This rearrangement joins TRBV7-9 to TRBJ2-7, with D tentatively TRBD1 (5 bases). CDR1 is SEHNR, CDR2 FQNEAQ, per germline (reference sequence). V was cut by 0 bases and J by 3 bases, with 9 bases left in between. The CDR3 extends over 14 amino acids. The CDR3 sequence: CASSLAPRDYEQYF. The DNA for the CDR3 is TGTGCCAGCAGCTTAGCTCCCAGGGACTACGAGCAGTACTTC.

The CDR3 reads CASSFRSTQYPQYF. The CDR3, as DNA: TGTGCCAGCAGTTTTAGGTCTACCCAGTATCCTCAGTACTTC. The chain couples TRBV28 to TRBJ2-7; D is unresolved. Germline V lookup: CDR1 MDHEN, CDR2 SYDVKM. The CDR3 consists of 14 residues. V lost 3 bases, J lost 10 bases, and 19 bases lay in between.

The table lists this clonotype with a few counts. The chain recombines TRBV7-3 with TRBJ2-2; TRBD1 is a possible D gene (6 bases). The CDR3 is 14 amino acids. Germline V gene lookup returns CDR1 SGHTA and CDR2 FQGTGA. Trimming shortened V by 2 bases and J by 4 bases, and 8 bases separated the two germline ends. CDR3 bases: TGTGCCAGCAGCTTACTGGGGGCCACCGGGGAGCTGTTTTTT. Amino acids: CASSLLGATGELFF.

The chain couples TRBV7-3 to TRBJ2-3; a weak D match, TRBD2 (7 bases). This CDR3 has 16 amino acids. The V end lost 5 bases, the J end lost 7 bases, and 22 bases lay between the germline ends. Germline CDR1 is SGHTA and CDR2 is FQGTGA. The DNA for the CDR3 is TGTGCCAGCAGCCTCCCGGGGGGCCTCGTGGGGAATACGCAGTATTTT. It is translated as CASSLPGGLVGNTQYF.

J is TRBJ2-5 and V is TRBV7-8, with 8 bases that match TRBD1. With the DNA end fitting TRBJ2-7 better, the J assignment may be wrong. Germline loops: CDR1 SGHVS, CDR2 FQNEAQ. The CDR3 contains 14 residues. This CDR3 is CASSRTGFAYEQYF. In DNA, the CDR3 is TGTGCCAGCAGCCGGACAGGGTTCGCCTACGAGCAGTACTTC.

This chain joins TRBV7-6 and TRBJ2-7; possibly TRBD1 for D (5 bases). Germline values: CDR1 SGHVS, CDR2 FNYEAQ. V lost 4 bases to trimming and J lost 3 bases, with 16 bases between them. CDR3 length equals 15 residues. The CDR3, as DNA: TGTGCCAGCAGCTGGAAAGACAGCCCCTTCTACGAGCAGTACTTC. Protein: CASSWKDSPFYEQYF.

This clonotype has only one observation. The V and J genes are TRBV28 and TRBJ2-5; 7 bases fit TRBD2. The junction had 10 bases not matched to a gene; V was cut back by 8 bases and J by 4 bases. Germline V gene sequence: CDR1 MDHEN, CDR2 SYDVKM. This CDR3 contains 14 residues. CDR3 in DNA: TGTGCCAGCTCTAAGGCGGGAGTAGGAGAGACCCAGTACTTC. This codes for CASSKAGVGETQYF.

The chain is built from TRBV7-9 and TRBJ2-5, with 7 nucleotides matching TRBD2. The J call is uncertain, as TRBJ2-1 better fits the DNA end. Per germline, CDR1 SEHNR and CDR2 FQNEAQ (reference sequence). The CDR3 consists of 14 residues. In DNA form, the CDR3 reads TGTGCCAGCAGCTTAGCCGCTAGCGGAAATGAGCAGTTCTTC. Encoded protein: CASSLAASGNEQFF.

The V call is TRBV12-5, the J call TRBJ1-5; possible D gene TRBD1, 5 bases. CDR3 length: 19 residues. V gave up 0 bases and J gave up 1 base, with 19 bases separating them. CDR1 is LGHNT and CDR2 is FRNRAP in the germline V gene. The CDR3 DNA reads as TGTGCTAGTGGTTTGGTAGGAAAGGGGAAAATCGAGAGCAATCAGCCCCAGCATTTT. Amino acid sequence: CASGLVGKGKIESNQPQHF.

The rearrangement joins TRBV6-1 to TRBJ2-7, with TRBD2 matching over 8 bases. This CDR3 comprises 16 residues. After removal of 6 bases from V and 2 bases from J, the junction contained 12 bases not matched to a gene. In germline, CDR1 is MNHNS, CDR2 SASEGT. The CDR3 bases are TGTGCCAGCAGGATTGGGACTAGAGCCTATACCTACGAGCAGTACTTC. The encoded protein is CASRIGTRAYTYEQYF.

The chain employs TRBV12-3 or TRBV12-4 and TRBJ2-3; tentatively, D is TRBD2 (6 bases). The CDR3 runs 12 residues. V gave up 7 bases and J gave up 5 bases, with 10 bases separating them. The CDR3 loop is CASNGDLDTQYF. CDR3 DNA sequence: TGTGCCAGCAACGGGGACTTAGATACGCAGTATTTT.

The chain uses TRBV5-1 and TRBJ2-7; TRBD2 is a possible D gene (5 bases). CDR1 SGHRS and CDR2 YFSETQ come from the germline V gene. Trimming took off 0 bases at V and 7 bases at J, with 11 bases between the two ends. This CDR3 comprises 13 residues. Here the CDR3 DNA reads TGCGCCAGCAGCTTGGATGTCGGGAATGAGCAGTACTTC. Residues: CASSLDVGNEQYF. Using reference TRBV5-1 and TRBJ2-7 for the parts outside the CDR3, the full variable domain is KAGVTQTPRYLIKTRGQQVTLSCSPISGHRSVSWYQQTPGQGLQFLFEYFSETQRNKGNFPGRFSGRQFSNSRSEMNVSTLELGDSALYLCASSLDVGNEQYFGPGTRLTVT.